A single T cell receptor beta chain is shown here with its context. Its antigen is unidentified. This sample was included in a study of T-cell memory formation after mild COVID-19. Germline lookup yields CDR1 MRHNA and CDR2 SNTAGT. V lost 0 bases and J lost 4; bases outside the gene matches: 12. This CDR3 region has 20 residues. Study-wide results and caveats: Later expanders leaned CD4+, whereas day 15 to 85 contracting clones were balanced CD4/CD8.

TCRdb reprocessed the 5' RACE reads with MiXCR, giving one entry per CDR3 protein. The top ten hold 20% to 25% of the sample, which has about 410,000 distinct CDR3 sequences, roughly 18% seen once. The sequenced material came from PBMCs or a T cell subset sorted from them (not recorded which). This sequence joins TRBV6-4 and TRBJ2-3; 14 nucleotides line up with TRBD2. The origin of this receptor is a young man who had mild COVID-19 (a few samples of this study predate the infection). Cell type and time point are not known. CDR3 loop: CASSDSRTSGGPLRPDTQYF. The CDR3 DNA sequence: TGTGCCAGCAGTGACTCGAGGACTAGCGGGGGGCCTCTCCGCCCAGATACGCAGTATTTT.